This section outlines one TCR beta chain sequence together with its context. Its antigen is undetermined. The sample belongs to a study of post-analysis software for immune sequencing data. Findings and limits, study-wide: Under F measure analysis, samples from one preparation batch co-clustered strongly.

Unique molecular identifiers were built into the TCR beta cDNA libraries. TCRdb used MiXCR to reprocess the PCR reads, holding one entry per CDR3 protein. The sample has about 620,000 distinct CDR3 sequences; 44% are singletons. Sequencing was carried out using blood. The clonotype originates from a girl between 5 and 17 years old with multiple sclerosis.

The DNA of the CDR3 is TGCAGCGTGGGAGAAGGTTACTATGGCTACACCTTC. This codes for CSVGEGYYGYTF. The chain employs TRBV29-1 and TRBJ1-2, with no clear D. This CDR3 is built from 12 residues. The V end lost 6 bases, the J end lost 3 bases, and 11 bases lay between the germline ends. CDR1 SQVTM and CDR2 ANQGSEA come from the germline V gene.